This passage covers 2 T cell receptor beta chains from one sample sequenced in a study of shared clonotypes between healthy human individuals. Data came from immunoSEQ multiplex PCR; TCRdb stores just in-frame clones and leaves some out. The sample shows about 2.4 million clones, around nine tenths of them seen only once. The specimen was naive CD4+ T cells sorted from blood. The subset here: CD45RA+ positively selected. The receptors come from a young man in good health.

In regard to this clone: This specimen includes other DNA sequences encoding the same CDR3. The V and J genes are TRBV18 and TRBJ1-4; D ambiguous. CDR1 is KGHSH and CDR2 is LQKENI in the germline V gene. CDR3 length equals 13 residues. The germline V and J ends were trimmed by 4 bases and 0 bases, with 3 bases remaining between them. The CDR3 DNA sequence: TGTGCCAGCTCACGATCAACTAATGAAAAACTGTTTTTT. Translated: CASSRSTNEKLFF.

This clone has more than one count but fewer than ten. The chain couples TRBV6-5 to TRBJ1-1; D is ambiguous. The CDR3 consists of 14 residues. Trimming pared 0 bases from V and 5 bases from J, leaving 10 bases between. Germline V gene lookup returns CDR1 MNHEY and CDR2 SVGAGI. CDR3 sequence: CASSYSWVGTEAFF. For the CDR3, the DNA is TGTGCCAGCAGTTACTCGTGGGTTGGAACTGAAGCTTTCTTT.